This T cell receptor (beta chain) was documented in a study of beta chain features in type 1 diabetes. The study, taken as a whole, reports: Comparison showed that naive, central memory and Treg TCRB repertoires appeared more similar among patients than among healthy donors. Whether HLA type affects TCRB rearrangement stayed undetermined in the present work. At VDJ recombination sites, type 1 diabetes patients had fewer insertions and more deleted nucleotides.

Expressed TCRB transcripts got sequenced, as all isolated RNA was reverse transcribed. Regulatory, naive and central memory T cell samples averaged roughly 3.8 million reads. TCRdb's copy holds only in-frame clones and misses some; the assay was immunoSEQ multiplex PCR. Seen here are almost 350,000 clones, about 19% observed once, and the top ten hold 0.044%. Details on this clone: The antigen is unknown.

CDR3 length equals 16 residues. V lost 4 bases, J lost 4 bases, and 11 bases stayed unmatched. Germline assignment: CDR1 SGHRS and CDR2 YFSETQ. This sequence joins TRBV5-1 and TRBJ2-1; 7 bases match TRBD2. This TCR was sampled from a woman between 18 and 29 years old in good health. The sequenced sample consisted of naive CD4+ T cells from blood. CDR3 bases: TGCGCCAGCAGCGCCACTAGCGTACGCTTGTACAATGAGCAGTTCTTC. Encoded protein: CASSATSVRLYNEQFF.